What follows are 2 T cell receptor beta chains derived from one specimen sequenced in a study of blood T cell repertoires in COVID-19. Sequenced by immunoSEQ multiplex PCR; TCRdb stores in-frame clones only, minus some. The table lists fewer than 75,000 clones, around 90% of them singletons. The sequencing sample was made of peripheral blood. The source is a human donor in a cohort sampled during active COVID-19.

The rearrangement joins TRBV4-1 to TRBJ1-1, with 7 bases matching TRBD1. Germline V lookup: CDR1 MGHRA, CDR2 YSYEKL. The CDR3 is 18 amino acids. The J segment lost 2 bases and the V segment lost 1 base, leaving 13 bases of the junction unmatched. CDR3: CASSQVRSPGQRNTEAFF. DNA for the CDR3: TGCGCCAGCAGCCAAGTTCGGAGCCCGGGACAGAGAAACACTGAAGCTTTCTTT.

The rearrangement uses TRBV4-3 and TRBJ1-1; D gene unclear. Germline CDR1 LGHNA, CDR2 YSLEER. Trimming took off 1 base at V and 3 bases at J, with 9 bases between the two ends. CDR3 size: 14 residues. The CDR3 region has the DNA TGCGCCAGCAGCCAAGGTGATCAGGACACTGAAGCTTTCTTT. Translation gives CASSQGDQDTEAFF.